This T cell receptor (beta chain) was recovered during a study of T cells expressing NK-cell markers. The CDR3 covers 16 residues. Germline V gene lookup returns CDR1 DFQATT and CDR2 SNEGSKA (reference sequence). TCRdb reworked the 5' RACE reads into one entry per CDR3 protein, no DNA. Its table records around 550,000 distinct CDR3 sequences. The chain employs TRBV20-1 and TRBJ2-7; the D call of TRBD1 rests on TCRdb alone, since no DNA is present to check it. The source is a man aged 18 to 35 in good health. Sequences were obtained from blood T cells: a sorted CD56 or NKG2C T cell subset, CD4+ or CD8+ T cells, or bulk PBMC T cells (not recorded which). The CDR3 spells CSATDSEKGGVYEQYF.